Detailed here is one T cell receptor beta chain. Its antigen is as yet unknown. This sample stems from a study of OX40 agonist ivuxolimab in advanced cancers. Study outcomes and limitations: Clonal expansion was seen in CD4+ and CD8+ blood T cells by week 6 at 0.1 to 3.0 mg/kg. Low normalized clonal expansion also occurred in some nonresponding patients.

CDR1 and CDR2 from the germline V gene are MNHNY and SVGAGI (reference sequence). The CDR3 extends over 15 amino acids. Trimming left V 4 bases short and J 1 base short, with 13 bases between. Sequencing was performed with immunoSEQ multiplex PCR; in TCRdb, only in-frame clones are kept and a portion is missing. Among about 73,000 clones listed, around 84% were seen once. The J gene is TRBJ1-1, the V gene TRBV6-6; D is possibly TRBD1 (6 bases). This clonotype was sampled from an adult with an advanced solid tumor such as melanoma, head and neck, liver or kidney cancer. The sample consisted of CD4+ or CD8+ T cells sorted from blood, taken in a trial of the OX40 agonist ivuxolimab. CDR3 region: CASSSQGRPNTEAFF. Written as DNA, the CDR3 is TGTGCCAGCAGTTCGCAGGGGCGGCCGAACACTGAAGCTTTCTTT.